This TCR beta chain is drawn from a study of vaccination and CD4 T cells after COVID-19 (dated by TCRdb to 2021 to 2024). As for the study more broadly: Convalescent patients had a positive SARS-CoV-2 result on nasal swab PCR, and of these patients, several had mild disease and one had severe disease. Overlapping spike peptide pools from SARS-CoV-2 and from the common cold coronaviruses HCoV-NL63, HCoV-OC43 and HCoV-229E were used as culture stimuli. Post-COVID blood samples from convalescent patients were collected a median of around 100 days after diagnosis, with a range of roughly 30 to 161 days. Post-vaccine blood samples were taken a median of approximately 70 days after the second vaccine dose, with a range of about 12 to 250 days. Participants got two doses of the Pfizer-BioNTech BNT162b2 vaccine (n=8) or two doses of the Moderna mRNA-1273 vaccine (n=2). In over 8 COVID-19 convalescent patients and a handful of infection-naive healthy vaccine recipients, the spike-specific CD4+ TCR repertoire before mRNA vaccination was compared with the repertoire after mRNA vaccination. Six males and four females were included in the convalescent cohort, with two Hispanic individuals, seven Caucasians, two Asians and one multiracial person represented. Control cultures used a CEFX viral epitope pool as positive control, an HIV-1 Nef peptide pool as negative control, or no peptide.

CDR1 DFQATT and CDR2 SNEGSKA are derived from the germline V gene (reference sequence). V is reduced by 6 bases and J by 4 bases, leaving a spacing of 18 bases between them. The CDR3 spans 14 residues, from the cysteine through the phenylalanine. CDR3 DNA only is kept here, 42 bases in frame from base 1. The library was built by means of PCR. DNA from cultured CD4+ T cells was subjected to TCR sequencing with the Oncomine TCR Beta short-read assay at the Johns Hopkins FTIC core. The QIAamp micro DNA kit was used to extract genomic DNA from the cultured CD4+ T cells. Oncomine TCR Beta libraries from cultured CD4+ T cells were pooled using unique dual indexes and sequenced on an Illumina iSeq 100. The authors' pipeline ran thus. Non-productive sequences were filtered out, and CDR3s that did not start with C, did not end with F or W, or were shorter than 7 amino acids were discarded. Antigen-specific clonotypes were identified using the MANAFEST web application through comparison of peptide-stimulated wells with reference and other culture wells. Positive clones required FDR below 0.05, an odds ratio above 5, and productive frequency above 0.1% in at least two of three replicate wells. Cross-reactive clonotypes were defined as significantly expanded in both SARS-CoV-2 spike wells and at least one common cold coronavirus spike condition. CDR3 homology was assessed with Levenshtein distances (stringdist) and unrooted phylogenetic trees (ape) in R version 3.6.1. In-frame beta chains were kept once TCRdb had trimmed the public reads at Q25 with fastp and called clones with MiXCR. Entries are consolidated by CDR3 protein sequence, retaining the most common genes and DNA. In this record, the V and J calls reflect TCRdb's handling and not the investigators' own analysis. This sample lists tens of thousands of distinct CDR3 sequences; approximately 59% were detected once. Together, the top ten hold 2.8% of the sample.

In its sample, this clonotype was seen a few times. Its cognate antigen has yet to be identified. No base qualities exist here, and no much larger clone lies one base off it. Overall results and qualifications from the work: Nearly all vaccine-specific clones in convalescent patients (304 of 307) were mono-reactive for SARS-CoV-2 spike rather than cross-reactive with common cold coronaviruses. The study included relatively few convalescent patients and did not analyze early timepoints after natural infection. The median count of SARS-CoV-2-reactive clonotypes went up from 20 to 25 after infection to a few dozen after vaccination, although the change was not significant. Among convalescent patients, a median about 86% of the SARS-CoV-2-reactive clones seen after vaccination appeared only after vaccination, which suggests priming specific to the vaccine.

The sample's treatment or condition label is to be understood as: roughly ten-day PBMC culture with coronavirus spike peptide pools or control peptides (ViraFEST assay). The ViraFEST assay, used in the study, expanded antigen-specific T cells with peptide pools and then identified the expanded clonotypes through TCR sequencing. Positive SARS-CoV-2 PCR tests in the convalescent patients dated from March to December 2020, before Alpha, Beta and Delta variants emerged in the United States. PBMCs were cultured at a few million per well in IMDM supplemented with roughly 5% human AB serum and about 9.6 IU/ml IL-2, with about 11 ug/ml peptide pools added. Half of the culture medium was replaced with fresh IL-2-containing medium on days 3 and 7. Once the cells had been in culture for around 10 days, the EasySep CD4+ T cell isolation kit was used to isolate CD4+ T cells by negative selection. PBMCs were separated from whole blood using Ficoll-Paque Plus gradient centrifugation and then either used fresh or cryopreserved at -140C. In general, triplicate wells were set up for every culture condition.

The clonotype originates from a human donor who had recovered from COVID-19. Here the chain combines TRBV20-1 and TRBJ1-2; confidence is insufficient to name the D gene. The sequenced material came from CD4+ T cells from blood, cultured in vitro. In nucleotide form, the sequence is TGCAGTGCAACTACTTCCGGGCCCGGCTATGGCTACACCTTC. This translates into CSATTSGPGYGYTF.